Presented here are 14 T cell receptor beta chains from one specimen sequenced in a study of control samples from healthy donors and cancer patients. The protocol was immunoSEQ multiplex PCR, while the TCRdb copy is restricted to in-frame clones and leaves out a portion. The sample holds about 110,000 clones, approximately 87% seen once. The sample was PBMCs. All receptors derive from a woman aged 55-70 years with lung cancer.

This clone was seen only once. The rearrangement joins TRBV5-1 to TRBJ1-1, with D unresolved. The germline V and J ends were trimmed by 0 bases and 0 bases, with 9 bases remaining between them. The CDR3 is 15 amino acids. Germline V CDR1 and CDR2: SGHRS, YFSETQ. For the CDR3, the DNA is TGCGCCAGCAGCTTGGCCGGAAAAATGAACACTGAAGCTTTCTTT. It translates to CASSLAGKMNTEAFF.

The CDR3 is CASRAVGDEYNEQFF. The CDR3, as DNA: TGTGCCAGCAGAGCAGTCGGGGACGAATACAATGAGCAGTTCTTC. V and J are TRBV9 and TRBJ2-1; D may match TRBD1 or TRBD2 (5 bases each). The CDR3 totals 15 residues. V was trimmed by 5 bases and J by 4 bases, leaving 16 bases between them. Germline CDR1 is SGDLS and CDR2 is YYNGEE.

The gene calls are TRBV5-4 and TRBJ2-3; D possibly corresponds to TRBD1 (5 bases). CDR1 is SGHNT, CDR2 YYREEE, per germline (reference sequence). V was cut by 6 bases and J by 3 bases, with 20 bases left in between. The CDR3 totals 16 residues. DNA of the CDR3: TGTGCCAGCACCCAGTCGGGTCTCAGGGATACAGATACGCAGTATTTT. It yields the protein CASTQSGLRDTDTQYF.

This chain links TRBV4-2 with TRBJ2-7, with D possibly TRBD1 on 6 matching bases. CDR1 and CDR2 from the germline V gene are LGHNA and YNFKEQ. V was trimmed by 0 bases and J by 3 bases, leaving 12 bases between them. The CDR3 covers 15 residues. The CDR3 spells CASSQDPTGDYEQYF. CDR3 DNA: TGTGCCAGCAGCCAAGACCCGACAGGCGACTACGAGCAGTACTTC.

The chain combines TRBV19 with TRBJ1-5; maybe TRBD1 (5 bases). CDR1 and CDR2 from the germline V gene are LNHDA and SQIVND (reference sequence). The CDR3 contains 18 residues. V lost 4 bases and J 0 bases, leaving 19 bases between the germline ends. CDR3 protein: CASSNPGRTLTSNQPQHF. DNA of the CDR3: TGTGCCAGTAGTAACCCGGGACGTACACTCACTAGCAATCAGCCCCAGCATTTT.

V and J are TRBV5-1 and TRBJ2-7; D is ambiguous. Trimming shortened V by 2 bases and J by 2 bases, and 11 bases separated the two germline ends. Germline lookup yields CDR1 SGHRS and CDR2 YFSETQ. The CDR3 has 14 amino acids. This CDR3 is CASSLNSGTYEQYF. The CDR3 DNA follows: TGCGCCAGCAGCTTAAACTCAGGAACCTACGAGCAGTACTTC. Supplemented by reference TRBV5-1 and TRBJ2-7, the full variable domain reads KAGVTQTPRYLIKTRGQQVTLSCSPISGHRSVSWYQQTPGQGLQFLFEYFSETQRNKGNFPGRFSGRQFSNSRSEMNVSTLELGDSALYLCASSLNSGTYEQYFGPGTRLTVT.

The chain is built from TRBV5-1 and TRBJ2-6; 8 bases agree with TRBD2. CDR3 length: 19 amino acids. Germline V lookup: CDR1 SGHRS, CDR2 YFSETQ. The junction had 8 bases not matched to a gene; V was cut back by 0 bases and J by 0 bases. The CDR3 sequence is CASSLEASGPGSGANVLTF. In nucleotides, the CDR3 is TGCGCCAGCAGCTTGGAGGCTAGCGGGCCAGGCTCTGGGGCCAACGTCCTGACTTTC.

The CDR3 here is CASSLAGTGNTEAFF. The DNA for the CDR3 is TGTGCCAGCAGTTTGGCCGGGACAGGGAACACTGAAGCTTTCTTT. The chain uses TRBV28 and TRBJ1-1, with TRBD1 matching 8 bases. CDR1 and CDR2 (germline): MDHEN, SYDVKM. The CDR3 is made up of 15 amino acids. The V and J ends lost 3 bases and 1 base, in that order; junction bases with no gene match: 4.

This clone turned up a few times. J is TRBJ1-6 and V is TRBV2, with 12 bases identical to TRBD1. The V segment lost 5 bases and the J segment 10 bases; nucleotides outside the gene matches: 3. The CDR3 is 14 residues long. The germline V gene has CDR1 SNHLY and CDR2 FYNNEI. CDR3 nucleotide sequence: TGTGCCAGCAGTACGGGGACAGGGGGCTCACCCCTCCACTTT. Its protein is CASSTGTGGSPLHF.

V is TRBV9 and J is TRBJ2-2, with 9 bases that match TRBD2. The CDR3 extends over 18 amino acids. The V segment lost 4 bases and the J segment 7 bases; nucleotides outside the gene matches: 17. The germline gives CDR1 SGDLS, CDR2 YYNGEE. Here the CDR3 DNA reads TGTGCCAGCAGCCCACCGGGGCTAGCGGGGCCCTGGGACGGGGAGCTGTTTTTT. It codes for CASSPPGLAGPWDGELFF.

The V and J genes are TRBV11-1 and TRBJ1-2, with 9 bases aligning to TRBD1. The germline V gene has CDR1 SGHAT and CDR2 FQDESV (reference sequence). This CDR3 is built from 14 residues. The V segment lost 2 bases and the J segment 8 bases; nucleotides outside the gene matches: 6. CDR3 sequence: CASSLYGTGSGYTF. The CDR3 coding sequence is TGTGCCAGCAGCTTATACGGGACAGGGAGCGGCTACACCTTC. The full variable domain, in which reference TRBV11-1 and TRBJ1-2 provide the parts outside the CDR3, is EAEVAQSPRYKITEKSQAVAFWCDPISGHATLYWYRQILGQGPELLVQFQDESVVDDSQLPKDRFSAERLKGVDSTLKIQPAELGDSAMYLCASSLYGTGSGYTFGSGTRLTVV.

The chain couples TRBV29-1 to TRBJ2-7; 8 nucleotides match TRBD1. With 7 bases clipped from V and 1 base from J, the junction kept 6 bases outside the gene matches. Germline CDR1 is SQVTM and CDR2 is ANQGSEA. This CDR3 comprises 13 residues. In DNA form, the CDR3 reads TGCAGCGCCTATCGACAGGGGTCCTACGAGCAGTACTTC. Protein sequence: CSAYRQGSYEQYF.

The rearrangement uses TRBV5-6 and TRBJ2-5, with TRBD1 as a possible D gene (5 bases). The ends were cut back, 1 base at V and 5 bases at J, with 9 bases in the middle. The CDR3 spans 13 residues. CDR1 is SGHDT, CDR2 YYEEEE, per germline. CDR3 in DNA: TGTGCCAGCAGCTTGACAGGCCCGGAGACCCAGTACTTC. Protein sequence: CASSLTGPETQYF. Supplemented by reference TRBV5-6 and TRBJ2-5, the full variable domain reads DAGVTQSPTHLIKTRGQQVTLRCSPKSGHDTVSWYQQALGQGPQFIFQYYEEEERQRGNFPDRFSGHQFPNYSSELNVNALLLGDSALYLCASSLTGPETQYFGPGTRLLVL.

This rearrangement joins TRBV5-1 to TRBJ2-3; D could derive from TRBD1 or TRBD2 (5 bases each). Trimming cost V 1 base and J 1 base, with 13 bases left between them. Germline lookup yields CDR1 SGHRS and CDR2 YFSETQ. This CDR3 has 16 amino acids. Written as DNA, the CDR3 is TGCGCCAGCAGCTTGCAAGGGGTGGGGGGCACAGATACGCAGTATTTT. It specifies CASSLQGVGGTDTQYF.